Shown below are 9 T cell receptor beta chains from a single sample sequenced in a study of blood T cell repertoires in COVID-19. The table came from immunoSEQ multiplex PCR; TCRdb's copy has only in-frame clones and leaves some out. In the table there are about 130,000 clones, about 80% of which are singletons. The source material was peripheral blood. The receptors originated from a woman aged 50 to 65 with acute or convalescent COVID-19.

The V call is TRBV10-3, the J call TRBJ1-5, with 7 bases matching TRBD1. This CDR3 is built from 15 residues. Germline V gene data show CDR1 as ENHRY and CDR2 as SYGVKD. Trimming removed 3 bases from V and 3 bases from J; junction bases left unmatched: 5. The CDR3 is CAISDPDRINQPQHF. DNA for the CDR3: TGTGCCATCAGTGACCCGGACAGGATCAATCAGCCCCAGCATTTT.

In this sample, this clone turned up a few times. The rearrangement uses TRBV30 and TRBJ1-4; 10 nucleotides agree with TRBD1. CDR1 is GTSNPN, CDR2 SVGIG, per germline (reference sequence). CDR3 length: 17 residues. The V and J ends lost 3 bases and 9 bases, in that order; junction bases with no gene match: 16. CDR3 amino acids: CAWSHTAGTGAAKKLFF. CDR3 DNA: TGTGCCTGGAGCCACACAGCCGGGACAGGGGCGGCTAAAAAACTGTTTTTT. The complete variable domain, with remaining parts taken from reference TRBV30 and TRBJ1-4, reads SQTIHQWPATLVQPVGSPLSLECTVEGTSNPNLYWYRQAAGRGLQLLFYSVGIGQISSEVPQNLSASRPQDRQFILSSKKLLLSDSGFYLCAWSHTAGTGAAKKLFFGSGTQLSVL.

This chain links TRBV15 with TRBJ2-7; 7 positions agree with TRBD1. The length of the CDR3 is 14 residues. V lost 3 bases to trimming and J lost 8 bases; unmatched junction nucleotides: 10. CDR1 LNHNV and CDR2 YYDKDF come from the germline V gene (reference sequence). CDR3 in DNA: TGTGCCACCAGCAGCAGTCTGACAGGGACAAAGCAGTACTTC. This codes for CATSSSLTGTKQYF.

The CDR3 reads CASSEALGDRTQETQYF. The CDR3 DNA is TGTGCCAGCAGTGAAGCCCTAGGGGACAGAACACAAGAGACCCAGTACTTC. This chain links TRBV6-1 with TRBJ2-5; 7 bases are a match to TRBD1. Germline V gene lookup returns CDR1 MNHNS and CDR2 SASEGT. The CDR3 runs to 17 residues. Losses at the gene ends were 0 bases for V and 2 bases for J; bases not matched to a gene: 9.

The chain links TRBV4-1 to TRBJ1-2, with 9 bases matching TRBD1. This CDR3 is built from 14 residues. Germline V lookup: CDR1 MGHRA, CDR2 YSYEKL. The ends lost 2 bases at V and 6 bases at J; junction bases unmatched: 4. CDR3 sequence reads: CASSQTDRGHGYTF. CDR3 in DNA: TGCGCCAGCAGCCAAACGGACAGGGGTCATGGCTACACCTTC.

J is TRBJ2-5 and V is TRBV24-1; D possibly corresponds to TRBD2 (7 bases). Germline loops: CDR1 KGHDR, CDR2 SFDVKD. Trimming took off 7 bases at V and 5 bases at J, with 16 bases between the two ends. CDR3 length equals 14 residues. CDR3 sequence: CATSRDGGRETQYF. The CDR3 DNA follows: TGTGCCACCAGCCGGGACGGGGGGCGGGAGACCCAGTACTTC.

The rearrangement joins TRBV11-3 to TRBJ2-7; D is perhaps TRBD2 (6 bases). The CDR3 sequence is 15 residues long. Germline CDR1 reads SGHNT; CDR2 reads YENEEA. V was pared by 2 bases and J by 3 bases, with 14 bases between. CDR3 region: CASSLRGDGGYEQYF. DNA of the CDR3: TGTGCCAGCAGCTTAAGGGGAGACGGGGGCTACGAGCAGTACTTC.

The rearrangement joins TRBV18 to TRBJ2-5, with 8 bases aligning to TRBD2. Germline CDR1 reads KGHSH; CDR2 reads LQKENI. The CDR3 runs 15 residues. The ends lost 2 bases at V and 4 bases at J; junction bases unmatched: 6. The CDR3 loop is CASSPIGLAGETQYF. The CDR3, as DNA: TGTGCCAGCTCACCAATCGGACTAGCAGGAGAGACCCAGTACTTC.

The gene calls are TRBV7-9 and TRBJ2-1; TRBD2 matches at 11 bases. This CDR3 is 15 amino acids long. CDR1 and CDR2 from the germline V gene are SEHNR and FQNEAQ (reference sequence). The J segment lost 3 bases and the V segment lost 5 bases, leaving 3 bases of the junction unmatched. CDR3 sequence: CASSRSGGDYNEQFF. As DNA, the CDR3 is TGTGCCAGCAGCCGTAGCGGGGGGGACTACAATGAGCAGTTCTTC. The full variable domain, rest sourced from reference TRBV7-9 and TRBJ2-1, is DTGVSQNPRHKITKRGQNVTFRCDPISEHNRLYWYRQTLGQGPEFLTYFQNEAQLEKSRLLSDRFSAERPKGSFSTLEIQRTEQGDSAMYLCASSRSGGDYNEQFFGPGTRLTVL.